This T cell receptor (beta chain) was sequenced for a study of T cell repertoires in cytomegalovirus infection (dated 2019 in TCRdb). Study-wide context: Peptide stimulations targeted recently identified HLA-C-restricted CMV epitopes, whose presentation resists viral immunomodulation, together with well-studied HLA-B-restricted epitopes. Donor HLA type was relevant to the analysis, because carriage of CMV infection together with the matching HLA type was indicated by public TCR beta signatures. General findings and caveats noted by the study authors: The ex vivo response was dominated by HLA-C-restricted CMV-specific TCR beta clonotypes, which also provided the single most frequent clonotype in two of eight donors. In both this cohort and an independent roughly 350-donor cohort, the cumulative frequency of public TCR beta family members distinguished carriers of CMV infection plus the relevant HLA type.

The count of this clonotype is one. What antigen it recognizes has not been identified. No quality values exist for individual bases; no much larger clone is one base distant. One read gives only weak evidence. The treatment or condition label here, explained by the study, means: in vitro stimulation with specific CMV peptide epitopes to enrich CMV-specific T cells. The sequencer was an Illumina HiSeq 1500. In TCRdb, the public reads were trimmed at Q25 with fastp and aligned with MiXCR, with productive beta chains retained. CDR3 protein duplicates are merged, each entry listing the most common genes and DNA. The sample contains roughly 570,000 distinct CDR3 sequences, under 45% of them found a single time. The top ten hold over 45% of the sample. Clipping removes 7 bases from V and 7 bases from J, with 9 as the unmatched junction base count. Taken from cysteine to phenylalanine, the CDR3 has 14 residues. Only CDR3 DNA remains: 42 bases, in frame from the first base. Reading the germline V gene gives CDR1 MNHEY and CDR2 SVGAGI.

In this chain, TRBV6-5 is recombined with TRBJ1-5, with 8 middle bases fitting TRBD1. This sequence originates from a human donor in good health (CMV status not recorded). Some clones in this sample may be carry-over from other donors' samples. Specimen: cultured PBMCs, collected from culture after CMV antigen stimulation. The CDR3 here reads CASMQGASGQPQHF. In nucleotide form, the sequence is TGTGCCAGCATGCAGGGGGCCTCGGGGCAGCCCCAGCATTTT.